The table lists the clone carrying this TCR beta chain with a few counts. Its target is unknown. TCRdb re-called the reads with MiXCR, one entry per CDR3 protein. Of more than 400,000 distinct CDR3 sequences listed, 26% are singletons. These data belong to a study of T cell repertoires in cytomegalovirus infection. Study at large: Public TCR beta signature analysis indicated the presence of both CMV infection and matching HLA type.

Germline CDR1 LNHNV, CDR2 YYDKDF (reference sequence). After removal of 5 bases from V and 7 bases from J, the junction contained 13 bases not matched to a gene. The CDR3 runs 16 residues. Study results and limitations: Across the ex vivo response, the dominant clonotypes were HLA-C-restricted CMV-specific TCR beta clonotypes.

The sequenced sample was PBMCs. This rearrangement joins TRBV15 to TRBJ1-4, with 7 positions matching TRBD1. The receptor was isolated from a human donor in good health (CMV status not recorded). Some clones in this sample may be carry-over from other donors' samples. This CDR3 reads CATSGNPDRRGEKLFF. CDR3 DNA sequence: TGTGCCACCAGCGGCAACCCGGACAGGAGAGGTGAAAAACTGTTTTTT.